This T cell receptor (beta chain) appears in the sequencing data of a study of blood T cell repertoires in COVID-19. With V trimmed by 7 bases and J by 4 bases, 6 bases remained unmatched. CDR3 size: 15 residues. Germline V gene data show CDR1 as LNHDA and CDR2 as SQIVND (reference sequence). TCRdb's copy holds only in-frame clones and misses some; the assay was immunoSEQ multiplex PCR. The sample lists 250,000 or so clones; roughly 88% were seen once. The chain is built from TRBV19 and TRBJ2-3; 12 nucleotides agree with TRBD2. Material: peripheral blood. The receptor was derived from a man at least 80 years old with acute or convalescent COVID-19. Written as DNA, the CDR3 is TGTGCCAGTACCCTAGCGGGGGGGCCACCAGATACGCAGTATTTT. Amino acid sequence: CASTLAGGPPDTQYF.